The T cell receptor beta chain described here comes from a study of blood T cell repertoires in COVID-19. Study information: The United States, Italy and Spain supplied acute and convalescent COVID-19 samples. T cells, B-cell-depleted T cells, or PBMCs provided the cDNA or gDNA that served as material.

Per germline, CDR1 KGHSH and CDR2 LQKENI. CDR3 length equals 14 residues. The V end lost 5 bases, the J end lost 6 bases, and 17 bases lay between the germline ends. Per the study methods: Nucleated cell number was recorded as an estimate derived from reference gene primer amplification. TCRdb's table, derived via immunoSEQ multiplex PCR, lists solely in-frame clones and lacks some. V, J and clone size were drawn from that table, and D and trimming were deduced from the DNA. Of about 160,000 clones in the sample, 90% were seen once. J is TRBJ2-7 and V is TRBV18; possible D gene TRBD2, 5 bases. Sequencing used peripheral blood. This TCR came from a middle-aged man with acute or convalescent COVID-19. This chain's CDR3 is CASSTGNLETEQYF. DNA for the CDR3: TGTGCCAGCTCAACCGGGAATCTAGAAACCGAGCAGTACTTC.